This TCR beta chain was identified in a study of T cells in narcolepsy. For the study at large: Enrolled donors included narcolepsy type 1 or type 2 patients and healthy controls.

TCRdb's table, derived via immunoSEQ multiplex PCR, lists solely in-frame clones and lacks some. Among about 30,000 clones listed, approximately 80% were seen once. About this clone itself: No antigen is known for it.

Study-wide results and limits: Same-patient CSF and blood CD4+ T cell clonotypes included HCRT-specific and TRIB2-specific autoreactive ones. Reportedly, autoreactive clonotypes were serially detected in patients' blood but not controls'.

CDR1 SGHKS and CDR2 YYEKEE come from the germline V gene (reference sequence). The length of the CDR3 is 13 residues. Trimming shortened V by 2 bases and J by 4 bases, and 8 bases separated the two germline ends. The sequence was collected from a human donor with narcolepsy. Input material: CD45RA- memory CD4+ T cells from PBMCs. This chain links TRBV5-5 with TRBJ2-3; no definite D call. CDR3 region: CASSFGGPDTQYF. The CDR3 DNA follows: TGTGCCAGCAGCTTTGGCGGCCCAGATACGCAGTATTTT.